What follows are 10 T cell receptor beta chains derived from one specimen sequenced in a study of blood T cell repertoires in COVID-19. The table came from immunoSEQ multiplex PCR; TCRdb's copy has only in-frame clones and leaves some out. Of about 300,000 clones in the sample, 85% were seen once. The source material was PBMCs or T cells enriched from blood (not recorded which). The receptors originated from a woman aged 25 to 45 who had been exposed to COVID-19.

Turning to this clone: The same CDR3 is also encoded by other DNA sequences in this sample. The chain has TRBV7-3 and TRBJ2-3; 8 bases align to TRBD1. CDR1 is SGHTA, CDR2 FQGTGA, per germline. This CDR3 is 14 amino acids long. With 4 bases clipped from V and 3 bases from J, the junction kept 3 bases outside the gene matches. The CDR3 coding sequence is TGTGCCAGCAGCTCAGGACAGGGAACAGATACGCAGTATTTT. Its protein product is CASSSGQGTDTQYF.

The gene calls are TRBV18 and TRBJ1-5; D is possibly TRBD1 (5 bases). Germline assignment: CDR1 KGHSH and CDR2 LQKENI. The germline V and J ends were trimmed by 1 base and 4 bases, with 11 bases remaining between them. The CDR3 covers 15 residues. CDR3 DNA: TGTGCCAGCTCACCACTAGGGGTGGAAAATCAGCCCCAGCATTTT. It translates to CASSPLGVENQPQHF.

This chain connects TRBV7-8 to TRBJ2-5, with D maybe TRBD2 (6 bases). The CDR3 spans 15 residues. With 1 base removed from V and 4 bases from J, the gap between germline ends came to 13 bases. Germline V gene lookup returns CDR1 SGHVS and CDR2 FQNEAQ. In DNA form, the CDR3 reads TGTGCCAGCAGCTTAGGCAGGGACGGGGGAGAGACCCAGTACTTC. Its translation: CASSLGRDGGETQYF.

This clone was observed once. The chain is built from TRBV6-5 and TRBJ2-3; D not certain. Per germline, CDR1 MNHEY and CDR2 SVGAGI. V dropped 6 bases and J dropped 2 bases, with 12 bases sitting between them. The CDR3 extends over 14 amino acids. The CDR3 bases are TGTGCCAGCAGGGTGGCCGAGGCCACAGATACGCAGTATTTT. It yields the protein CASRVAEATDTQYF.

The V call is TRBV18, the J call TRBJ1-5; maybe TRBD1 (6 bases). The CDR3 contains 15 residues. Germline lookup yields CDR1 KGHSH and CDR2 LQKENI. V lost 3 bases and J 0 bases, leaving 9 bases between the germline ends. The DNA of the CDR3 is TGTGCCAGCTCACCCTCGACAGGTAGCAATCAGCCCCAGCATTTT. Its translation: CASSPSTGSNQPQHF.

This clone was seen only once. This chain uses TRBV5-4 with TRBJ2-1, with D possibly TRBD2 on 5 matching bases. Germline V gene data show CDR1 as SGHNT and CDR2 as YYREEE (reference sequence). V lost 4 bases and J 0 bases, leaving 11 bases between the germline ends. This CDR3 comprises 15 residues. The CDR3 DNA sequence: TGTGCCAGCAGCCTCTGGGAGAGCTCCTACAATGAGCAGTTCTTC. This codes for CASSLWESSYNEQFF.

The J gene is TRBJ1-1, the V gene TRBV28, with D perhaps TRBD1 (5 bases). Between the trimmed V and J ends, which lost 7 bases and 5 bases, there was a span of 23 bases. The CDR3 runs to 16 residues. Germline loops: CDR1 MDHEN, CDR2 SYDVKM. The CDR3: CASITPAQGFGTEAFF. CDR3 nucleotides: TGTGCCAGCATCACTCCCGCCCAGGGATTCGGGACTGAAGCTTTCTTT. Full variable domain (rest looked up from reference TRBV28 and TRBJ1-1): DVKVTQSSRYLVKRTGEKVFLECVQDMDHENMFWYRQDPGLGLRLIYFSYDVKMKEKGDIPEGYSVSREKKERFSLILESASTNQTSMYLCASITPAQGFGTEAFFGQGTRLTVV.

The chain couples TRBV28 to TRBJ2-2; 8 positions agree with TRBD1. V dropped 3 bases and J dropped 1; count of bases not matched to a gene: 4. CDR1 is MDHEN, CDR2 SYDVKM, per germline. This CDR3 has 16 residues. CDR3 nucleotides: TGTGCCAGCAGTTTGTCCGGGACAGGGAACACCGGGGAGCTGTTTTTT. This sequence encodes CASSLSGTGNTGELFF.

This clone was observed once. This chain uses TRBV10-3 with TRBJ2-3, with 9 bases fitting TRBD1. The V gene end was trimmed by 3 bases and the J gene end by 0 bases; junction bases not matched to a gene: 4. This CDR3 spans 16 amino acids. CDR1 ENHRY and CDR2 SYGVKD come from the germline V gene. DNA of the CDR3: TGTGCCATCAGTGACCGGGACAGGGATAGCACAGATACGCAGTATTTT. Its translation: CAISDRDRDSTDTQYF.

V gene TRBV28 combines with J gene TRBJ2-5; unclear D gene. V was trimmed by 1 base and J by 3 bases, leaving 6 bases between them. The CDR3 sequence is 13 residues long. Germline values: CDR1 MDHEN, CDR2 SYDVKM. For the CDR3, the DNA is TGTGCCAGCAGTTTATTCAGAAAAGAGACCCAGTACTTC. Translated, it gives CASSLFRKETQYF.